These T cell receptor beta chains were read from a single sample in a study of cytomegalovirus exposure and HLA in healthy donors. Profiled with immunoSEQ multiplex PCR; TCRdb holds only in-frame clones, not every one. The table shows more than 95,000 clones, with less than 80% occurring only once. Material: PBMCs. The receptors here all came from a man between 50 and 59 years old in good health and CMV-seronegative. Each CDR3 is given with its conserved first and last residue. D genes are given only for firm matches. Only part of the rows carry a size: once, few, many, or a class if the clone is expanded.

- TRBJ1-2 TRBV28 - TGTGCCAGTTGGGGGCAGAATGGCTACACCTTC CASWGQNGYTF
- TRBJ1-2 TRBV29-1 - TGCAGCGTTGAAGAGGCCCAGGGGAACTATGGCTACACCTTC CSVEEAQGNYGYTF
- TRBJ1-1 TRBV7-2 - TGTGCCAGCAGCCAACAGGCAATGAACACTGAAGCTTTCTTT CASSQQAMNTEAFF
- TRBJ2-1 TRBV5-4 - TGTGCCAGCAGCTCCGGACTCCCGAGGTACAATGAGCAGTTCTTC CASSSGLPRYNEQFF
TRBD1 TRBJ2-6 TRBV5-1 - TGCGCCAGCAGCCCTGGGACAGGTCCTGGGGCCAACGTCCTGACTTTC CASSPGTGPGANVLTF
- TRBJ1-5 TRBV6-6 - TGTGCCAGCAACCTAGGGGAGGGGAACCAGCATTTT CASNLGEGNQHF
TRBD1 TRBJ1-1 TRBV7-9 few TGTTCCAGCAGCTTAGGGACAGGGAACACTGAAGCTTTCTTT CSSSLGTGNTEAFF
- TRBJ1-1 TRBV7-2 - TGTGCCAGCAGCGGGGGGTCCAGGGTTACTGAAGCTTTCTTT CASSGGSRVTEAFF
- TRBJ1-1 TRBV18 - TGTGCCAGCTCACGGCAGGGTGGCACTGAAGCTTTCTTT CASSRQGGTEAFF
- TRBJ1-3 TRBV4-3 few TGCGCCAGCAGCCAAGAAAGCGGAAACACCATATATTTT CASSQESGNTIYF
- TRBJ1-1 TRBV28 - TGTGCCAGCAGTTTACGCGGGTTGAACTCGGTTTCTGAAGCTTTCTTT CASSLRGLNSVSEAFF
TRBD2 TRBJ2-5 TRBV28 - TGTGCCAGCAGTTTACCAACCGGGACTAGCGGGGTGCCCCAGTACTTC CASSLPTGTSGVPQYF
TRBD2 TRBJ2-1 TRBV11-1 - TGTGCCAGCAGCTTTTTGGGGACTAGCGGGGGGGCTTCCTACAATGAGCAGTTCTTC CASSFLGTSGGASYNEQFF
- TRBJ1-6 TRBV2 few TGTGCCAGCATATCGGAGAATAATTCACCCCTCCACTTT CASISENNSPLHF
- TRBJ2-5 TRBV7-9 - TGTTCCAGCAGCTTAATCGGAGAGACCCAGTACTTC CSSSLIGETQYF
- TRBJ1-5 TRBV28 - TGTGCCAGCAGTTTAATCACAGATAGCAATCAGCCCCAGCATTTT CASSLITDSNQPQHF
TRBD1 TRBJ2-2 TRBV9 - TGTGCCAGCAGCGTAGAAACAGGGGATGGGGAGCTGTTTTTT CASSVETGDGELFF
TRBD1 TRBJ2-7 TRBV27 - TGTGCCAGCAGTCCCGGGACAGTCAGCCACGAGCAGTACTTC CASSPGTVSHEQYF
- TRBJ2-7 TRBV18 - TGTGCCAGCTCACTCTACTCGTCCTCCTACGAGCAGTACTTC CASSLYSSSYEQYF
TRBD1 TRBJ2-2 TRBV2 - TGTGCCAGCAGGGGGACAGGGCGGACCGGGGAGCTGTTTTTT CASRGTGRTGELFF
TRBD2 TRBJ2-1 TRBV9 - TGTGCCAGCAGCGTCATAGCGGGGCTCGATGAGCAGTTCTTC CASSVIAGLDEQFF
- TRBJ2-1 TRBV2 once TGTGCCATGCATCTACCGAGCTCCTACAATGAGCAGTTCTTC CAMHLPSSYNEQFF
- TRBJ2-3 TRBV5-1 once TGCGCCAGCAGCTTGATGGGCCGGGGGGATACGCAGTATTTT CASSLMGRGDTQYF
TRBD1 TRBJ2-2 TRBV5-1 - TGCGCCACCGGACAGGGTAACACCGGGGAGCTGTTTTTT CATGQGNTGELFF
- TRBJ2-1 TRBV6-5 - TGTGCCAGCAGTTACTTTAGTGAAAATGAGCAGTTCTTC CASSYFSENEQFF
- TRBJ1-5 TRBV4-1 - TGCGCCAGCAGCCAGGAACAGGGATTGAGCAATCAGCCCCAGCATTTT CASSQEQGLSNQPQHF
TRBD1 TRBJ1-4 TRBV6-1 few TGTGCCAGCAGTCCTGGACAGGGGTCGGTGAAACTGTTTTTT CASSPGQGSVKLFF
- TRBJ2-2 TRBV5-4 - TGTGCCAGCAGCTTGCCGGCAGGGGCACCCGGGGAGCTGTTTTTT CASSLPAGAPGELFF
- TRBJ1-1 TRBV5-1 - TGCGCCAGCAGCTTGGCCTATGAGAACACTGAAGCTTTCTTT CASSLAYENTEAFF
TRBD1 TRBJ1-2 TRBV19 - TGTGCCAGTAGTAACCCCCAGGACAGGGTTCCGCCAAACTATGGCTACACCTTC CASSNPQDRVPPNYGYTF
- TRBJ2-1 TRBV5-1 once TGCGCCAGCAGCTTGGTTGTCTCGGGTTACAATGAGCAGTTCTTC CASSLVVSGYNEQFF
- TRBJ2-1 TRBV5-1 - TGCGCCAGCAGCTTGACAGGGTTTCGCGAGCAGTTCTTC CASSLTGFREQFF
- TRBJ1-2 TRBV5-1 - TGCGCCAGCAGTACAGGGTCTGAGGACTATGGCTACACCTTC CASSTGSEDYGYTF
TRBD2 TRBJ2-3 TRBV15 - TGTGCCACCAGGGCGGGGGGGACAGATACGCAGTATTTT CATRAGGTDTQYF
- TRBJ2-5 TRBV2 - TGTGCCAGCAGTGAACCCCAGGGGGGACAGTACTCAGAGACCCAGTACTTC CASSEPQGGQYSETQYF
TRBD1 TRBJ1-1 TRBV2 - TGTGCCAGCAGGGAAGGGGGCGCAGGACCAAGTGGGCCTGAAGCTTTCTTT CASREGGAGPSGPEAFF
- TRBJ2-5 TRBV19 - TGTGCCAGTAGTATCAACGGGTGGGAGACCCAGTACTTC CASSINGWETQYF
- TRBJ1-4 TRBV30 - TGTGCCTGGAGGGCCTCTGAAAAACTGTTTTTT CAWRASEKLFF
- TRBJ1-2 TRBV4-3 few TGCGCCAGCAGCCAGGGCGGGGGGGGTAACTATGGCTACACCTTC CASSQGGGGNYGYTF
TRBD1 TRBJ2-2 TRBV27 - TGTGCCAGCAGAACCGGGACAGAGAACACCGGGGAGCTGTTTTTT CASRTGTENTGELFF
- TRBJ2-7 TRBV5-4 - TGTGCCAGCAGCAATAACTACGAGCAGTACTTC CASSNNYEQYF
TRBD2 TRBJ2-2 TRBV13 - TGTGCCAGCAGCTCCCTGGCGGGGGGGCGTAACGGGGAGCTGTTTTTT CASSSLAGGRNGELFF
TRBD1 TRBJ1-6 TRBV6-1 - TGTGCCAGCAGTTCGACAGGGAAGAGGGCTTCACCCCTCCACTTT CASSSTGKRASPLHF
- TRBJ2-2 TRBV7-6 - TGTGCCAGCAGCCAGTACACGAACACCGGGGAGCTGTTTTTT CASSQYTNTGELFF
TRBD1 TRBJ2-5 TRBV29-1 - TGCAGCGTTGAAAGACAGGGGGCCCGATACTTC CSVERQGARYF
TRBD2 TRBJ2-3 TRBV6-1 - TGTGCCAGCAGTGAGGGACTAGCGGGGCTCAACACAGATACGCAGTATTTT CASSEGLAGLNTDTQYF